This TCR beta chain was found in a study of T cell responses to AZD1222 COVID-19 vaccine. J lost 3 bases, V lost 7 bases, and 4 bases had no gene match. The germline gives CDR1 SNHLY, CDR2 FYNNEI. The CDR3 covers 13 residues. This clone has just one count. Its antigen remains unidentified. Study-level results: Repertoires were sampled only after the peak T cell response. There were vaccine-associated CD4 TCRs across spike, dominant at 160-218 and 743-854.

Clones were sequenced by immunoSEQ multiplex PCR, and TCRdb holds only the in-frame ones, with some missing. The sample consists of around 99,000 clones, nearly 90% of them appearing once. The sequencing used peripheral blood, collected 28 days after the second AZD1222 dose. The sequence was collected from an adult who received the AZD1222 COVID-19 vaccine. The V call is TRBV2, the J call TRBJ2-7, with 9 positions matching TRBD1. The CDR3 DNA follows: TGTGCCAGCACTCGGGACAGGGACTACGAGCAGTACTTC. Translating it yields CASTRDRDYEQYF.